This TCR beta chain emerged from a study of blood T cells in healthy people across ages. Together with a sample-barcoded 5' primer, a J-beta primer mix was included in a second PCR lasting about 7 to 11 cycles. The authors tagged each cDNA molecule using a template-switch adaptor with 12 random nucleotides. TCRdb passed the 5' RACE reads through MiXCR, listing each CDR3 protein once. This table has about 670,000 distinct CDR3 sequences, more than 45% appearing once. A word on this clonotype: As yet, its antigen is unknown.

Overall study results and limits: The authors considered diversity estimates from one million T cells to be underestimates.

The junction had 18 bases not matched to a gene; V was cut back by 7 bases and J by 5 bases. The length of the CDR3 is 16 residues. From germline, CDR1 is SQVTM and CDR2 ANQGSEA. J is TRBJ2-7 and V is TRBV29-1; TRBD1 matches 9 bases. The sequenced sample was blood. The TCR was taken from an elderly woman in good health. For the CDR3, the DNA is TGCAGCGCCGTCTATGACTGGGGACAGGGAGGCAACGAGCAGTACTTC. Translated, it gives CSAVYDWGQGGNEQYF.